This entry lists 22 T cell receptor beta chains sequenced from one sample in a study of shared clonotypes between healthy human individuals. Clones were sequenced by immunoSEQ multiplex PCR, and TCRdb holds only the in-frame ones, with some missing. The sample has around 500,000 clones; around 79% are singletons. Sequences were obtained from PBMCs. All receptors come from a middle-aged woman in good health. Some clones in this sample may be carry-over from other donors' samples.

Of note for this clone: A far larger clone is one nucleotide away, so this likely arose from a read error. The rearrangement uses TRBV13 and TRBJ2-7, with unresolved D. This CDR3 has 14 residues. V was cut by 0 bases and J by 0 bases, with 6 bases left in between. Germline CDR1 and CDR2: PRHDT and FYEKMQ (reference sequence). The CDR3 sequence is CASSLGPSSYEQYF. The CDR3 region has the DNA TGTGCCAGCAGCTTAGGCCCGAGCTCCTACGAGCAGTACTTC.

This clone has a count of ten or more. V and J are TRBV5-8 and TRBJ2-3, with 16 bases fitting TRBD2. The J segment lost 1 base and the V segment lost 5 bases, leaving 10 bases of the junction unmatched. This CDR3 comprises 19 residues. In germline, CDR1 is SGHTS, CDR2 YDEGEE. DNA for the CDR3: TGTGCCAGCAGAATCCCCGGGACTAGCGGGAGGGGCGGCACAGATACGCAGTATTTT. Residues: CASRIPGTSGRGGTDTQYF.

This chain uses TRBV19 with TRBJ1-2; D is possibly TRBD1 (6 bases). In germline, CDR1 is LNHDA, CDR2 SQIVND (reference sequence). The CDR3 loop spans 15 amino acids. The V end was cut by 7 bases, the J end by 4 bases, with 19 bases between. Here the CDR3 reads CASTSQGLGGYGYTF. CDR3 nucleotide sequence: TGTGCCAGTACCTCACAGGGCCTGGGAGGCTATGGCTACACCTTC.

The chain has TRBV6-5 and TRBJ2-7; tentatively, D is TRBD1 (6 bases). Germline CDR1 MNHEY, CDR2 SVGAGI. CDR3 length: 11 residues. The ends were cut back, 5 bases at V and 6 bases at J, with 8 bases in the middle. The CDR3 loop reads CASSLRGEQYF. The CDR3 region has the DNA TGTGCCAGCAGTCTCAGGGGCGAGCAGTACTTC.

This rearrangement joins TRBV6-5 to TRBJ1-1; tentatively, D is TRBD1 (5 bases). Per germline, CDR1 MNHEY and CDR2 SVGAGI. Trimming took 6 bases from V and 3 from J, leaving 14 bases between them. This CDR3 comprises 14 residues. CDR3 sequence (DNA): TGTGCCAGCAGCTATGACAGAGGAGACACTGAAGCTTTCTTT. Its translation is CASSYDRGDTEAFF.

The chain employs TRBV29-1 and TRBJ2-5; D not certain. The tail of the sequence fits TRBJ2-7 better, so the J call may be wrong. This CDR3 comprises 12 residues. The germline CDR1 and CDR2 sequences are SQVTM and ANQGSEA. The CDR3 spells CSVEYKAYEQYF. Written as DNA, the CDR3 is TGCAGCGTTGAGTACAAGGCCTACGAGCAGTACTTC.

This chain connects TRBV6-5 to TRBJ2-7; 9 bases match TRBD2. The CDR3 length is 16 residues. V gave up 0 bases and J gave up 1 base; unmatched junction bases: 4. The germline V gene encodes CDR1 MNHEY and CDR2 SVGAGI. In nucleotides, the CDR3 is TGTGCCAGCAGTTACTCTCTAGCGGGGCCTTCCTACGAGCAGTACTTC. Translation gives CASSYSLAGPSYEQYF.

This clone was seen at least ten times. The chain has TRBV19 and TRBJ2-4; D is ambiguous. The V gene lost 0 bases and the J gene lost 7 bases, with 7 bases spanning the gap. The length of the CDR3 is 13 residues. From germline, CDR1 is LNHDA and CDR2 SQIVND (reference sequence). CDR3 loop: CASSIDRRNIQYF. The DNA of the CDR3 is TGTGCCAGTAGTATAGACAGGCGGAACATTCAGTACTTC.

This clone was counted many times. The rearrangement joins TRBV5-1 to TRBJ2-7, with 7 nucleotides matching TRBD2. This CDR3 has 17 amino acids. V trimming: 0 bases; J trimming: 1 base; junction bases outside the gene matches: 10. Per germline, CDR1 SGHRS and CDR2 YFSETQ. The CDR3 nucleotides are TGCGCCAGCAGCTTGGCTGGGGGGGGAGTCCTTTCCTACGAGCAGTACTTC. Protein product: CASSLAGGGVLSYEQYF.

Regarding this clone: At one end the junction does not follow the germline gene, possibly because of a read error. CDR3 DNA sequence: TGTGCCCGGAGTTCGGGGCAGACTGAAGCTTTCTTT. Its translation: CARSSGQTEAFF. V usage is TRBV30 and J usage is TRBJ1-1; tentatively, D is TRBD1 (5 bases). CDR3 length: 12 residues. Germline CDR1 reads GTSNPN; CDR2 reads SVGIG (reference sequence).

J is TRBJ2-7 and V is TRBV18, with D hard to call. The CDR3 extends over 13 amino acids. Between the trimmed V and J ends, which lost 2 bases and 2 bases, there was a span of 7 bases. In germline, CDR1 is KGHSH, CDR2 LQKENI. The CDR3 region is CASSPGNTYEQYF. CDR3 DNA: TGTGCCAGCTCACCAGGAAACACCTACGAGCAGTACTTC.

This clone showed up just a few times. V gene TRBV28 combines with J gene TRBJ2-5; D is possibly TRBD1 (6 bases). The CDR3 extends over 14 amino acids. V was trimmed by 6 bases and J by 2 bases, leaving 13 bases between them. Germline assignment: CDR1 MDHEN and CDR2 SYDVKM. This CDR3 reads CASRTAGAQETQYF. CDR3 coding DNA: TGTGCCAGCAGGACTGCAGGGGCACAAGAGACCCAGTACTTC.

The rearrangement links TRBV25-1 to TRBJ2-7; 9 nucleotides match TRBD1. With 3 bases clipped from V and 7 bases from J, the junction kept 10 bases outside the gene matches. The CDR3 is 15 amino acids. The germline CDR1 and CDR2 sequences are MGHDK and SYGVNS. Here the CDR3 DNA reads TGTGCCAGCAGTGAGTCCGGGACAGGGTTGTGGGAGCAGTACTTC. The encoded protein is CASSESGTGLWEQYF.

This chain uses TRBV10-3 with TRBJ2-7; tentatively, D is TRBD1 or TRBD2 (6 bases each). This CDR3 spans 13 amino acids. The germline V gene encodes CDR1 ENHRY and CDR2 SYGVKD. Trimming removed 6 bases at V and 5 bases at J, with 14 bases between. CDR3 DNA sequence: TGTGCCATCAGCTACAGGGAGGACCACGAGCAGTACTTC. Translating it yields CAISYREDHEQYF.

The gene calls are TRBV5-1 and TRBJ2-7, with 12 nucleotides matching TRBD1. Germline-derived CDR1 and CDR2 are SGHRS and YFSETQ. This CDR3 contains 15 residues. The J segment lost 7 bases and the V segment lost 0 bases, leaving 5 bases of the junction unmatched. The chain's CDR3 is CASSLGGQGAREQYF. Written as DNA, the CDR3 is TGCGCCAGCAGCTTGGGGGGACAGGGGGCGAGGGAGCAGTACTTC.

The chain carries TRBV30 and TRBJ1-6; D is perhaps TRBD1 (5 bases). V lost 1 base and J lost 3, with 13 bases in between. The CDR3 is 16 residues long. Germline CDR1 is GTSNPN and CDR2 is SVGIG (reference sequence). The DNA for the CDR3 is TGTGCCTGGAGTGGGGGGATCTTAAGCTATAATTCACCCCTCCACTTT. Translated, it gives CAWSGGILSYNSPLHF.

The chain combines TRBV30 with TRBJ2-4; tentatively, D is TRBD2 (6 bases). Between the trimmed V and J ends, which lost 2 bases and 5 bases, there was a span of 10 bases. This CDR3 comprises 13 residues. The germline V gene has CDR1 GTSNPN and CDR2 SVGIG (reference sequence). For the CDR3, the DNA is TGTGCCTGGAGTTCTGGCGGGGAAAACATTCAGTACTTC. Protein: CAWSSGGENIQYF.

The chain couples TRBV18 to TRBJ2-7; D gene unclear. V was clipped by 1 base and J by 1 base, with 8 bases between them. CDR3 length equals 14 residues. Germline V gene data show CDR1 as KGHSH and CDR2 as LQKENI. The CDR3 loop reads CASSPLLSSYEQYF. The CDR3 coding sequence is TGTGCCAGCTCACCACTATTGAGTTCCTACGAGCAGTACTTC.

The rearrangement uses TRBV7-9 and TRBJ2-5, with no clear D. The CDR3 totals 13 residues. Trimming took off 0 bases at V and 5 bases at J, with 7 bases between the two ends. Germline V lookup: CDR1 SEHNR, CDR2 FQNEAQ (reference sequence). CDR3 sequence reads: CASSLASTETQYF. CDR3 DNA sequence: TGTGCCAGCAGCTTAGCCAGCACCGAGACCCAGTACTTC. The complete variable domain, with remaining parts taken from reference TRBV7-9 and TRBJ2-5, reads DTGVSQNPRHKITKRGQNVTFRCDPISEHNRLYWYRQTLGQGPEFLTYFQNEAQLEKSRLLSDRFSAERPKGSFSTLEIQRTEQGDSAMYLCASSLASTETQYFGPGTRLLVL.

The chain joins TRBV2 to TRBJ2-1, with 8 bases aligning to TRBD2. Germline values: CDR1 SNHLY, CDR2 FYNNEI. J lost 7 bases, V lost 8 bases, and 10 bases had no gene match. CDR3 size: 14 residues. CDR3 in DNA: TGTGCCAGCGTACGTAGCGGGAATGAAAATGAGCAGTTCTTC. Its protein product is CASVRSGNENEQFF.

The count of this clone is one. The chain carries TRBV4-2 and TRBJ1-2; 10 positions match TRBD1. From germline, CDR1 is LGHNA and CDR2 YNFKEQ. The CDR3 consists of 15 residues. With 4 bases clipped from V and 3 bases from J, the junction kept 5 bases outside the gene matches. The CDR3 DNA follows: TGTGCCAGCAGCCTGGGACAGGGGAGAGACTATGGCTACACCTTC. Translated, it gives CASSLGQGRDYGYTF.

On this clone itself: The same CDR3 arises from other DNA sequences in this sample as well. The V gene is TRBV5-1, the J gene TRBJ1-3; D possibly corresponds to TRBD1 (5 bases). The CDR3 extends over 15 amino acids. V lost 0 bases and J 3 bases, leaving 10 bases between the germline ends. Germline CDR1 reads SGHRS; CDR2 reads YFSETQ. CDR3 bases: TGCGCCAGCAGCTTGGGAGGGACTGGTGGAAACACCATATATTTT. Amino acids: CASSLGGTGGNTIYF.